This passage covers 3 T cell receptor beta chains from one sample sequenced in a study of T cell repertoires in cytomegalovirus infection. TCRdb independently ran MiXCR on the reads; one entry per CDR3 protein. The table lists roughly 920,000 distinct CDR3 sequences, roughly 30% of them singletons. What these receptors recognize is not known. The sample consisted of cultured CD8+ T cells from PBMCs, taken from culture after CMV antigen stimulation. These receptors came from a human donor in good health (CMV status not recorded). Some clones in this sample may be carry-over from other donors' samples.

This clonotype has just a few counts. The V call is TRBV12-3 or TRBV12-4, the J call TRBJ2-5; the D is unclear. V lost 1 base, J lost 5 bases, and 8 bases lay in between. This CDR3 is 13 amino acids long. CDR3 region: CASSLGLPETQYF. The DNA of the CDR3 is TGTGCCAGCAGTTTAGGCCTCCCGGAGACCCAGTACTTC.

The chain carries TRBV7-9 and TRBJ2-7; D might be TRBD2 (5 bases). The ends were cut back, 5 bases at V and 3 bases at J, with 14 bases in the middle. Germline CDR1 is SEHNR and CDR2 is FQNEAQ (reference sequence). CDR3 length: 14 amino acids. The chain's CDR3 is CASSHRALGYEQYF. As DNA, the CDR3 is TGTGCCAGCAGCCACCGGGCACTAGGCTACGAGCAGTACTTC.

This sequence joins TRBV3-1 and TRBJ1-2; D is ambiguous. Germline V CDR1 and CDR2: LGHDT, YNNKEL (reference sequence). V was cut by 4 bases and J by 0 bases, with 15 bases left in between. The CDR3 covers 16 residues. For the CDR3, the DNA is TGTGCCAGCAGCCGCAAAACTTTACCACCTAACTATGGCTACACCTTC. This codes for CASSRKTLPPNYGYTF.